This T cell receptor beta chain was recovered during a study of blood T cell repertoires in COVID-19 (dated by TCRdb to the early 2020s). For the study in its entirety: Collaborator samples came from the United States, Italy and Spain and covered acute and convalescent phases of COVID-19. The prospective study material was composed of cDNA or gDNA derived from T cells, B-cell-depleted T cells, or PBMCs. Deeply sampled blood TCRbeta repertoires from subjects exposed to, actively infected with, or recovered from COVID-19 were included in the dataset. The repertoires were made available in a free public database intended to serve as a resource for research on the immune response to SARS-CoV-2. The samples were drawn from two sources: the first 160 participants of the ongoing ImmuneRACE study, and fewer than 1,500 subjects contributed by 6 global collaborators. Nearly every sample came with metadata listing a de-identified subject ID, COVID-19 status, age in years and sex. HLA class I and class II types, where available, came from metadata supplied by the sample provider rather than from assay-based typing.

One collaborating source in Seattle enrolled patients while the patients were actively infected and followed the patients over time throughout the course of disease. Whole blood was collected in K2EDTA tubes by collaborating institutions according to the institutions' own protocols. For TCRbeta analysis, collaborators shipped samples in one of three forms: frozen whole blood, isolated PBMCs, or DNA extracted from either of those sample types. Including the terminal cysteine and phenylalanine, the CDR3 comprises 16 residues. The sequence is cut down to CDR3 DNA, 48 bases in frame from base 1. CDR1 and CDR2 were assigned from the germline V gene (reference sequence) as MNHEY and SMNVEV. V sheds 3 bases and J sheds 4 bases, leaving 16 bases between their ends. TCRbeta CDR3 regions were amplified from genomic DNA using the immunoSEQ Assay, a bias-controlled multiplex PCR. For the original study's pipeline: Nucleated cell counts per sample were estimated from amplification of reference gene primers within the assay. To quantify the absolute abundance of each unique TCRbeta CDR3 rearrangement, sequence reads were collapsed and filtered. Productive Simpson clonality was computed per sample as the square root of Simpson's diversity index over productive rearrangements. TCRdb limited this immuneACCESS table to in-frame rearrangements with V and J called. A share of clones is missing; checked studies link under half to unresolved V genes, and the rest is unexplained. V and J calls and clone size are copied from that table; D and trimming were computed from the DNA. This sample holds under 200,000 clones; roughly 78% were observed only once. Approximately 7.6% of the sample comes from the top ten.

This clone was seen only once. What this receptor recognizes is not known. The input lacks base qualities; no much larger clone sits a single base away. The paper as a whole reports these results and caveats: The quantity of clinical and demographic metadata differed by source and by participant and was supplied without curation.

This chain is built from TRBV27 and TRBJ1-3; the D segment could be TRBD1, given 6 matching bases. The sequencing input was peripheral blood. The TCR originated in a woman aged 60-70 years with COVID-19, enrolled during active disease. The sequence in DNA is TGTGCCAGCAGTTTGTCCGGGGGGGGGCTAGGAAACACCATATATTTT. Its protein reads: CASSLSGGGLGNTIYF.